Described below is a single T cell receptor beta chain sequence and its context. The antigen it recognizes is unknown. Per-base qualities were not stored, and no clone one base away is much larger. V is pared back by 2 bases and J by 4 bases, with 11 bases lying between the germline termini. Looking up the germline V gene yields CDR1 MNHEY and CDR2 SVGAGI. The CDR3, cysteine through phenylalanine, is 14 amino acids long. Only the CDR3 DNA is retained, 42 bases long and in frame from the first base. The library was generated by the immunoSEQ multiplex PCR assay. For the multiplex PCR, a mixture combining 60 forward primers for TCR Vbeta segments and 13 reverse primers for TCR Jbeta segments was used. A multiplex PCR assay on genomic DNA amplified the CDR3 region of rearranged TCR beta genes. Amplified TCR beta libraries were sequenced as 87-base-pair reads on the Illumina HiSeq System. The source study handled its data this way. A later analysis tallied roughly 78 million unique TCR beta chains across the roughly 610 repertoires, and around 9.9 million of those chains were shared by two or more donors. Raw reads were error-corrected and collapsed into unique sequences by a nearest-neighbor algorithm in which closely related sequences were merged to remove PCR and sequencing errors. Alignment of CDR3 sequences to IMGT reference sequences was used to assign V, D and J gene segments. Each retained sequence needed at least a six-nucleotide match to both a V gene segment and a J gene segment. Rearrangements were called productive when the CDR3 lacked stop codons and stayed in frame with V and J; all others were non-productive. CDR3 was defined according to IMGT convention as the region running from the second conserved V-encoded cysteine to the conserved J-encoded phenylalanine. The earlier analysis of a few hundred of the donors excluded any sequence lacking an unambiguous match to a single V gene segment. An earlier analysis of roughly 590 of the donors called V segments functional above 56.7% productive rearrangements and segregating when the between-donor standard deviation exceeded 5%. A statistical classification framework was built for diagnosing cytomegalovirus status from the catalog of TCR beta chain sequences. A later analysis assigned V and J genes by comparing TCR nucleotide sequences with IMGT/GENE-DB human TR gene sequences. The TCRdist pipeline was used in a later analysis to assign CDR3 sequences and most-parsimonious VDJ recombination scenarios. In a later analysis, every TCR beta chain was defined by the combination of its CDR3 amino acid sequence and its V-gene family, and reads without a unique V-gene family were dropped. To address suspected cross-contamination and a sequencing artifact, a later analysis removed 592 highly shared, low-generation-probability nucleotide sequences. For each public chain, a later analysis derived a clonal expansion index from normalized ranks of inferred template counts within each repertoire. A later analysis computed generation probabilities with a VDJ recombination model fitted to out-of-frame rearrangements, and checked the results against IGoR. A later analysis scored TCR-TCR, TCR-HLA and TCR-CMV co-occurrence with hypergeometric tests, applying a repertoire-size bias correction to TCR pairs. In a later analysis, false discovery rates were estimated by permuting HLA or CMV assignments 20 times. In a later analysis, co-occurring TCRs were grouped with DBSCAN, and TCRdist sequence similarity was added when clustering was performed within HLA-allele-positive subsets. For co-occurrence clustering, repertoires with fewer than 30,000 or more than 120,000 public chains were excluded, along with five repertoires with anomalous nucleotide sharing. In TCRdb, the immuneACCESS table is reduced to in-frame sequences with V and J assigned. These tables do not hold every clone; where another copy was compared, an unresolved V gene accounts for under half, and the others remain unexplained. The V and J calls and the clone size are those of that table, but D and trimming were determined from the DNA. The sample table records about 140,000 clones; 88% of these occur just once. Clones ranked in the top ten supply around 0.54% of the sample.

These data belong to a study of cytomegalovirus exposure and HLA in healthy donors (dated by TCRdb to about 2017). Background for the entire study: In an earlier analysis of some 610 of the donors, 276 Gb of sequence data and just under 120 million unique TCR beta sequences from 150 million to 200 million T cells were reported. About 280 gigabases of sequencing data and 75 million to 85 million unique TCR sequences made up an early release that covered approximately 650 HLA-typed donors. Among the roughly 400 genotyped donors, approximately 82% belonged to the genetic ancestry cluster associated with self-reported Caucasian donors. The study aimed to test whether signatures of past pathogen exposure could be identified by cataloging public T cell receptors. The study used immunosequencing to profile the T cell repertoires of 666 subjects and linked those repertoires to cytomegalovirus serostatus. Along with the approximately 700-subject first cohort, a separate validation cohort of over a hundred different subjects was used. To predict cytomegalovirus infection status, the study combined high-throughput TCR immunosequencing, statistical association of individual TCRs with disease status, and machine learning. A later analysis re-examined previously published TCR beta repertoires from hundreds of donors and added high-resolution HLA genotyping to investigate patterns of TCR occurrence. In the later analysis, no new phenotypic data were used to find candidate immune exposures; instead, reliance was placed on TCR beta sequences and their occurrence across donors. An earlier analysis of approximately 500 of the donors applied high-throughput TCR beta sequencing to assess whether each TCR beta V gene segment acted as functional or pseudogenic. Donor age, sex, ethnicity and CMV serostatus were compiled alongside the repertoire data. Genome-wide SNP genotypes for about 65% of the 666 donors were used in a later genetic analysis, which treated that subset as a discovery cohort. Every discovery cohort repertoire had been produced on one sequencing platform. HLA typing covered class I and class II loci at four-digit resolution. Typing coverage differed by locus: A, B, C, DRB1 and DQB1 were typed in roughly 620-630 donors, DQA1 in about 560, DPA1 in 600 to 610, and DPB1 in around 440. Roughly five DR-DQ haplotypes were handled as single units for association and clustering, since linkage in the cohort was strong. Among some 400 genotyped donors of the cohort, an average of roughly 230,000 unique TCR beta nucleotide sequences was sequenced per donor, of which approximately 18% were non-productive. The paper's findings and limits, for the study overall: Strong co-occurrence of HLA alleles, especially DR and DQ, made assigning TCR associations to individual alleles difficult. Most TCR sequences were seen in very few donors, while some public TCRs were found in many individuals. A further reported finding was that TCR beta sequences accurately predicted the HLA-A and HLA-B alleles for most subjects in the first cohort. Cytomegalovirus status was reported to be diagnosed by the classifier with high specificity and sensitivity in both the original and validation cohorts. Because the 87-base-pair reads could not distinguish some IMGT-functional V segments, including TRBV6-2 and TRBV6-3, those segments were excluded. HLA typing was unavailable for some donors at each locus, so association tests used only the typed subset. A later genetic analysis associated a missense DCLRE1C variant with V-gene and J-gene trimming of TCR beta chains, and an independent cohort replicated the association. According to a later analysis, TCR association rates differed among HLA loci, with DRB1 alleles showing the most associated TCRs and HLA-C alleles showing the fewest. A group of highly shared sequence variants was considered likely to be a technical artifact of the sequencing pipeline. Because counts were too low, some 17 rarely observed V segments, including chromosome 9 orphons, were left out of the earlier analysis of 587 of the donors. CMV serostatus was the only immune exposure information available for the cohort. A later analysis reported that several top co-occurrence clusters appeared linked to parvovirus B19, influenza, CMV and Epstein-Barr virus. In vitro tests confirmed that three of the cytomegalovirus-associated TCR beta chains recognize cytomegalovirus antigens. A later analysis found that most CMV-associated TCR beta chains appeared HLA-restricted, with HLA associations seemingly driven largely by CMV exposure. The study listed 150 to 200 TCR beta chains as associated with cytomegalovirus. A later analysis associated about 16,000 TCR beta sequences with specific HLA alleles at a false discovery rate of 0.05. The presence/absence analyses assumed that sequencing depth was roughly uniform across donors, and that assumption may not be true. In a later analysis, HLA-associated TCR beta chains were found to be more clonally expanded and to have lower generation probabilities than equally common non-associated chains. Correlated functional status among segregating V segments might be attributable to linkage disequilibrium, but an unknown experimental factor could not be ruled out. Compared with the roughly 700-donor mean, donors in an Asian-associated ancestry cluster had fewer N-insertions in productive TCRs, according to a later genetic analysis. The cohort was sequenced for TCR beta chains only, and without alpha or paired-chain data the features that could be detected were limited. In an earlier analysis of some 500 of the donors, most TCR beta V segments appeared in productive rearrangements about 90% or about 30% of the time, broadly matching IMGT annotations. The authors suggested that the approach could potentially be extended to other disease states and immunological phenotypes.

In total, approximately 690 healthy bone marrow donors made up the cohort. At the time of sampling, all cohort members were nominally healthy, though unrecorded immune exposures were likely present. The donor was CMV seronegative and belonged to the group of 352 seronegative cohort members. A peripheral blood sample was collected from each donor, and TCR beta sequencing was performed on peripheral blood mononuclear cells. Genomic DNA was extracted from the blood cell samples with the Qiagen DNeasy Blood Extraction Kit. The sequence is built from TRBV6-5 and TRBJ1-2; 6 matching bases give a weak D call of TRBD1. The receptor was isolated from a woman aged 35 to 49 in good health and CMV-seronegative. The sequenced material came from PBMCs. The nucleotide sequence reads as follows: TGTGCCAGCAGTTACGTGGACAGCCCCTATGGCTACACCTTC. It encodes CASSYVDSPYGYTF.